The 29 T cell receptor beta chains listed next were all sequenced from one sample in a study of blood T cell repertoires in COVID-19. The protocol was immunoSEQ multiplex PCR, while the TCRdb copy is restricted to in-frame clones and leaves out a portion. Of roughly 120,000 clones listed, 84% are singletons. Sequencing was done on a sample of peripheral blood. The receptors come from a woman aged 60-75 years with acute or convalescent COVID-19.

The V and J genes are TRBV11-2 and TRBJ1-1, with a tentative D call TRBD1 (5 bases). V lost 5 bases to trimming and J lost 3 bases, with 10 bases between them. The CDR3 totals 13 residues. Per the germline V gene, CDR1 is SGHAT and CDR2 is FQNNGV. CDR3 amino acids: CASSRGDHTEAFF. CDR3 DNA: TGTGCCAGCAGCCGGGGGGACCACACTGAAGCTTTCTTT.

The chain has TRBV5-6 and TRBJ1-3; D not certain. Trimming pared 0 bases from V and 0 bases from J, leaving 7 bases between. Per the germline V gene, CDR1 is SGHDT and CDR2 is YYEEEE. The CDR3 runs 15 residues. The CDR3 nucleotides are TGTGCCAGCAGCTTGGGAGAACGCTCTGGAAACACCATATATTTT. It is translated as CASSLGERSGNTIYF. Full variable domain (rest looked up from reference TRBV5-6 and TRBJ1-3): DAGVTQSPTHLIKTRGQQVTLRCSPKSGHDTVSWYQQALGQGPQFIFQYYEEEERQRGNFPDRFSGHQFPNYSSELNVNALLLGDSALYLCASSLGERSGNTIYFGEGSWLTVV.

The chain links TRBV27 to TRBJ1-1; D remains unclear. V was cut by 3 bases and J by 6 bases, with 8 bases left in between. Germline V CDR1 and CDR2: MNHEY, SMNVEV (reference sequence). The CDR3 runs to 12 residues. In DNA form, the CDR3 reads TGTGCCAGCAGTTTTATTAGCCCTGAAGCTTTCTTT. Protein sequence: CASSFISPEAFF.

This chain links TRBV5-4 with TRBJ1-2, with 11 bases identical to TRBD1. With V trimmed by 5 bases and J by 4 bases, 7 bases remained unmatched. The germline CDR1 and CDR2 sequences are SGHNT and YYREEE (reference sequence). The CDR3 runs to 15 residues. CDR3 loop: CASSPPGQGGYGYTF. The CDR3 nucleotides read TGTGCCAGCAGTCCACCGGGACAGGGGGGCTATGGCTACACCTTC.

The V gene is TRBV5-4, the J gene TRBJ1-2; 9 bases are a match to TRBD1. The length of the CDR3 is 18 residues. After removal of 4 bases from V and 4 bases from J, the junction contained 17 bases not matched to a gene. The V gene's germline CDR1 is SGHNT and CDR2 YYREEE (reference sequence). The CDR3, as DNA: TGTGCCAGCAGCGCCCCCGGGACAGGGCCCGTGAATCTCTATGGCTACACCTTC. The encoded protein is CASSAPGTGPVNLYGYTF. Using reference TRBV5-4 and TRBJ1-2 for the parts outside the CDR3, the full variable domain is ETGVTQSPTHLIKTRGQQVTLRCSSQSGHNTVSWYQQALGQGPQFIFQYYREEENGRGNFPPRFSGLQFPNYSSELNVNALELDDSALYLCASSAPGTGPVNLYGYTFGSGTRLTVV.

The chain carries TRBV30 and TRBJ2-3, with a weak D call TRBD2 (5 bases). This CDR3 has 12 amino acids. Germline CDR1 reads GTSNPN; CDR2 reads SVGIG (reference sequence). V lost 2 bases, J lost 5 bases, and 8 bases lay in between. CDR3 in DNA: TGTGCCTGGAGTACCCGGGGAGATACGCAGTATTTT. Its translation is CAWSTRGDTQYF.

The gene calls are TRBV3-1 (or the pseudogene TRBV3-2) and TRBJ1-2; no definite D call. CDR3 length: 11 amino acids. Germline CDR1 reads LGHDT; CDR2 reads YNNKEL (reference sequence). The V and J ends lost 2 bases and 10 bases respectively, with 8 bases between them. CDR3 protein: CASSQMWAYTF. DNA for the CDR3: TGTGCCAGCAGCCAAATGTGGGCCTACACCTTC.

The DNA of the CDR3 is TGTGCCAGCAGCGTAGGCCCCGGGAATTCACCCCTCCACTTT. This codes for CASSVGPGNSPLHF. This sequence joins TRBV9 and TRBJ1-6, with no clear D. The V and J ends lost 0 bases and 7 bases respectively, with 8 bases between them. CDR3 length: 14 residues. CDR1 and CDR2 from the germline V gene are SGDLS and YYNGEE.

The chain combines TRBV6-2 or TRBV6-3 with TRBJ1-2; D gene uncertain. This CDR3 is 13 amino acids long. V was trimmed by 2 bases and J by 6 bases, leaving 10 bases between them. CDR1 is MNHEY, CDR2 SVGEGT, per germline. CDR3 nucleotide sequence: TGTGCCAGCAGTTACCCCCAGTACAATGGCTACACCTTC. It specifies CASSYPQYNGYTF.

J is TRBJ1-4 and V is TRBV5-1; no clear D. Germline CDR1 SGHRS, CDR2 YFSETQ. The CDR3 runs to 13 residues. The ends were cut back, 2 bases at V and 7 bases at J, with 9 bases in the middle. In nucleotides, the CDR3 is TGCGCCAGCAGCTTCCAGGCGCCTGAAAAACTGTTTTTT. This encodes CASSFQAPEKLFF. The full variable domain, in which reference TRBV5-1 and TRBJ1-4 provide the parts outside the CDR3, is KAGVTQTPRYLIKTRGQQVTLSCSPISGHRSVSWYQQTPGQGLQFLFEYFSETQRNKGNFPGRFSGRQFSNSRSEMNVSTLELGDSALYLCASSFQAPEKLFFGSGTQLSVL.

CDR3 bases: TGTGCCAGCAGCCCGACTCTCAATCAGCCCCAGCATTTT. Protein sequence: CASSPTLNQPQHF. This chain uses TRBV5-5 with TRBJ1-5; no clear D gene. This CDR3 is 13 amino acids long. Per germline, CDR1 SGHKS and CDR2 YYEKEE (reference sequence). Trimming removed 4 bases from V and 3 bases from J, with 8 bases in between.

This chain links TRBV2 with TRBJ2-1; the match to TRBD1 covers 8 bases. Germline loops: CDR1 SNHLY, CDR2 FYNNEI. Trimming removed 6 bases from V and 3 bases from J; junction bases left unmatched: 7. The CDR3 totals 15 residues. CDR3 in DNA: TGTGCCAGCAGCCGCCGAGGGACAGGCTACAATGAGCAGTTCTTC. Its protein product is CASSRRGTGYNEQFF.

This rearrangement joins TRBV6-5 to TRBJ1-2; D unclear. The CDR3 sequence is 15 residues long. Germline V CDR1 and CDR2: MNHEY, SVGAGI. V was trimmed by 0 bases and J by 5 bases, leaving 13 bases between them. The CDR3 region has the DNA TGTGCCAGCAGTTACTCGCACTGGAGTAATTATGGCTACACCTTC. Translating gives CASSYSHWSNYGYTF.

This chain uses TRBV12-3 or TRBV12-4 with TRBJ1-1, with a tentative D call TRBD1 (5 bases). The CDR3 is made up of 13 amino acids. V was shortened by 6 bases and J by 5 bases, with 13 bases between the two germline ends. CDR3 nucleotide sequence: TGTGCCAGCAGGGAGGGGCGTTGGACTGAAGCTTTCTTT. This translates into CASREGRWTEAFF.

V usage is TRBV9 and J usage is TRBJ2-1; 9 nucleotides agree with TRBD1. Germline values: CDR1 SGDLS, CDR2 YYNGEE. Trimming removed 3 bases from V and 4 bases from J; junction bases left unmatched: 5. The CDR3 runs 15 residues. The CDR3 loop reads CASSAETGGYNEQFF. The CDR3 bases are TGTGCCAGCAGCGCCGAGACAGGGGGATACAATGAGCAGTTCTTC.

The CDR3 sequence is CASSGGGSWGYTF. In DNA, the CDR3 is TGTGCCAGCAGTGGGGGGGGTTCTTGGGGCTACACCTTC. The rearrangement joins TRBV27 to TRBJ1-2; D is perhaps TRBD1 (5 bases). V lost 5 bases to trimming and J lost 8 bases, with 15 bases between them. This CDR3 has 13 residues. The germline gives CDR1 MNHEY, CDR2 SMNVEV (reference sequence).

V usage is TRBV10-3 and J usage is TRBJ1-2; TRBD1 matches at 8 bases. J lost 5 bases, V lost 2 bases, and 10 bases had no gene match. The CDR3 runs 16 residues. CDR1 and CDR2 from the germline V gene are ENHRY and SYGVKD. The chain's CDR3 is CAISEPGQGGEYGYTF. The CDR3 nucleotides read TGTGCCATCAGTGAGCCCGGACAGGGTGGGGAGTATGGCTACACCTTC.

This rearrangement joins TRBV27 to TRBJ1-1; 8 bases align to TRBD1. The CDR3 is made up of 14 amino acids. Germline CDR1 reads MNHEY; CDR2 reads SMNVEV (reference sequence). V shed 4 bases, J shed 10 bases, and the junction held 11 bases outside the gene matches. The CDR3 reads CASSSGQGVVGAFF. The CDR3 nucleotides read TGTGCCAGCAGTTCCGGACAGGGAGTGGTTGGAGCTTTCTTT.

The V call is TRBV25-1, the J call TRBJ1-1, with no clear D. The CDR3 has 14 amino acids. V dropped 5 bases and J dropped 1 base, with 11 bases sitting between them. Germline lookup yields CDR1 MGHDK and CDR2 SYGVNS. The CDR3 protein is CASSFTGKNTEAFF. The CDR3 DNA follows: TGTGCCAGCAGTTTCACCGGGAAGAACACTGAAGCTTTCTTT.

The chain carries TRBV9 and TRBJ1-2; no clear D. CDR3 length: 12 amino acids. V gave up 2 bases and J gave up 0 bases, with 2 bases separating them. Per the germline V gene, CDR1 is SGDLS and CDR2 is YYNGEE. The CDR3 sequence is CASSVANYGYTF. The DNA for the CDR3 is TGTGCCAGCAGCGTCGCTAACTATGGCTACACCTTC. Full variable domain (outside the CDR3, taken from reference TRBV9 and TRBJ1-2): DSGVTQTPKHLITATGQRVTLRCSPRSGDLSVYWYQQSLDQGLQFLIQYYNGEERAKGNILERFSAQQFPDLHSELNLSSLELGDSALYFCASSVANYGYTFGSGTRLTVV.

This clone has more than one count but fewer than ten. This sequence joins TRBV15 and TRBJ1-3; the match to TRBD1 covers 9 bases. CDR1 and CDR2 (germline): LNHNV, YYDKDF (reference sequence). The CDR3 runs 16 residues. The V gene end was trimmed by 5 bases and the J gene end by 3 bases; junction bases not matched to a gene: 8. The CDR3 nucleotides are TGTGCCACCAGCCGGGACCGACAGGGGGTTGGAAACACCATATATTTT. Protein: CATSRDRQGVGNTIYF.

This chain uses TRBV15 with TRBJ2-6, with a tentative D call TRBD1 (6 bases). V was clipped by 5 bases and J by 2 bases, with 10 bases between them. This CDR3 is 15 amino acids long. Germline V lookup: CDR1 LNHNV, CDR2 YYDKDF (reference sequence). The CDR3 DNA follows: TGTGCCACCAGCGGAAACAGGGCTGGGGCCAACGTCCTGACTTTC. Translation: CATSGNRAGANVLTF.

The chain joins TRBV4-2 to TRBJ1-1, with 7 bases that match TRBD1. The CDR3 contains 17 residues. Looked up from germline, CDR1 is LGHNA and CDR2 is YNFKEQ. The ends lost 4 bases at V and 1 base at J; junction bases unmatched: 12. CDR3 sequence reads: CASSLGDRLFSNTEAFF. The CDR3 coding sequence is TGTGCCAGCAGCCTAGGGGACAGACTATTTTCGAACACTGAAGCTTTCTTT.

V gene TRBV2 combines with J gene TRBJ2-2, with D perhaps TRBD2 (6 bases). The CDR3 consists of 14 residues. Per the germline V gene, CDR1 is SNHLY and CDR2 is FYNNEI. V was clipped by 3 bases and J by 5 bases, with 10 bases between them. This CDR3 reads CASSEGGVTGELFF. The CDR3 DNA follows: TGTGCCAGCAGTGAGGGCGGGGTTACCGGGGAGCTGTTTTTT.

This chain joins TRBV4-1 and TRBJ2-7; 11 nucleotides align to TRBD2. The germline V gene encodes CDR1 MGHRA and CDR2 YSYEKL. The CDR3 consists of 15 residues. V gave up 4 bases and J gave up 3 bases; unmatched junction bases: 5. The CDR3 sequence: CASSLLAGGNYEQYV. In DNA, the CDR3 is TGCGCCAGCAGCCTCCTAGCGGGGGGCAACTACGAGCAGTACGTC.

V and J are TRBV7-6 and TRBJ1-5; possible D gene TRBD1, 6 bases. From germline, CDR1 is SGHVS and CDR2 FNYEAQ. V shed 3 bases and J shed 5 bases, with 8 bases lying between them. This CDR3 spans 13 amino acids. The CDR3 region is CASSFGTHQPQHF. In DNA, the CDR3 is TGTGCCAGCAGCTTTGGGACACATCAGCCCCAGCATTTT.

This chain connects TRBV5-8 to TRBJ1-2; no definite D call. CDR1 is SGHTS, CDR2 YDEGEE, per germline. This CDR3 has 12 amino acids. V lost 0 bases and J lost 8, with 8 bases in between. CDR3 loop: CASSLGPRGYTF. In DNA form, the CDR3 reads TGTGCCAGCAGCTTGGGGCCTCGAGGCTACACCTTC.

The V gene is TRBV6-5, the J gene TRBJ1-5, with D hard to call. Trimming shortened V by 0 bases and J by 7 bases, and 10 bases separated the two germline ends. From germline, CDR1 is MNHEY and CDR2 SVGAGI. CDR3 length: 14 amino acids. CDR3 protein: CASSYSPGGQPQHF. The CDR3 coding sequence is TGTGCCAGCAGTTACTCGCCAGGAGGGCAGCCCCAGCATTTT.

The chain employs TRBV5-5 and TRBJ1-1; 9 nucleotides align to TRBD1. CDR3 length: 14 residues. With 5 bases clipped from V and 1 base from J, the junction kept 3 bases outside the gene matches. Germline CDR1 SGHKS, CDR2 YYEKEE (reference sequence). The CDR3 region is CASRLDRGNTEAFF. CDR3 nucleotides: TGTGCCAGCAGGCTGGACAGGGGGAACACTGAAGCTTTCTTT.